The 2 T cell receptor beta chains reported below all come from one sample, sequenced in a study of blood T cells in healthy people across ages. PCR was performed a second time for about 7 to 11 cycles using a sample-barcoded 5' primer and a J-beta primer mix. TCRdb fed the 5' RACE reads into MiXCR, producing one record per CDR3 protein. The sample includes over 600,000 distinct CDR3 sequences, 35% to 50% seen only once; the top ten take 25% to 35%. Sequencing was carried out using blood. These receptors all stem from an elderly man in good health.

Turning to this clonotype: This could be a read error, since a much larger clone is one nucleotide away. The chain recombines TRBV10-3 with TRBJ2-1; TRBD2 aligns across 11 bases. The CDR3 runs 14 residues. Germline V gene sequence: CDR1 ENHRY, CDR2 SYGVKD. Here the CDR3 DNA reads TGTGCCATCACTGGGACTAGCGGATACAATGAGCATTTCTTC. This encodes CAITGTSGYNEHFF.

J is TRBJ2-3 and V is TRBV5-1, with 8 nucleotides matching TRBD2. CDR1 and CDR2 (germline): SGHRS, YFSETQ. The length of the CDR3 is 17 residues. V lost 4 bases, J lost 5 bases, and 15 bases stayed unmatched. The CDR3 spells CASSVHGLAETLDTQYF. CDR3 nucleotides: TGCGCCAGCAGCGTCCATGGACTAGCTGAGACCTTAGATACGCAGTATTTT.